Listed below are T cell receptor beta chains from one sample, sequenced in a study of identical twins. Via MiXCR, TCRdb re-called the 5' RACE reads, giving one row per CDR3 protein. The sample consists of roughly 1,500,000 distinct CDR3 sequences, roughly 35% of them appearing once. Sequencing was carried out using cord blood. Receptor source: a newborn girl in good health. Each CDR3 is given with its conserved first and last residue. A D gene is named only where the DNA matches it firmly. Clone size is shown for a subset of rows, as once, few, many or a class of expanded clone.

TRBJ1-2 | NA | NA | TRBV20-1 | CSARDRRQTTHGYTF | TGCAGTGCTAGAGATCGTCGACAGACCACTCATGGCTACACCTTC
TRBJ2-1 | NA | NA | TRBV19 | CASSRGYSYNEQFF | TGTGCCAGTAGCCGGGGCTACTCCTACAATGAGCAGTTCTTC
TRBJ2-5 | few | TRBD2 | TRBV5-1 | CASSLGTSGNLQETQYF | TGCGCCAGCAGCTTGGGGACTAGCGGGAACCTCCAAGAGACCCAGTACTTC
TRBJ2-6 | NA | NA | TRBV27 | CASSFLRAGANILTF | TGTGCCAGCAGTTTCCTCAGGGCTGGGGCCAACATCCTGACTTTC
TRBJ2-7 | few | TRBD2 | TRBV20-1 | CSARDRAGARYEQYF | TGCAGTGCTAGAGATCGGGCGGGAGCCCGATACGAGCAGTACTTC
TRBJ1-5 | NA | NA | TRBV6-1 | CASRQGQNSNQPQHF | TGTGCCAGCAGGCAAGGACAGAATAGCAATCAGCCCCAGCATTTT
TRBJ2-7 | few | TRBD1 | TRBV5-6 | CASRPMGQEYEQYF | TGTGCCAGCAGACCGATGGGACAGGAGTACGAGCAGTACTTC
TRBJ2-4 | few | NA | TRBV9 | CASSVGPKNIQYF | TGTGCCAGCAGCGTAGGGCCAAAAAACATTCAGTACTTC
TRBJ1-2 | few | TRBD1 | TRBV19 | CASRSIETGTVHGYTF | TGTGCCAGTAGGAGTATCGAGACTGGGACAGTGCACGGCTACACCTTC
TRBJ2-7 | NA | TRBD2 | TRBV29-1 | CSVDTSGDYNEQYF | TGCAGCGTTGACACTAGCGGGGACTACAATGAGCAGTACTTC
TRBJ2-7 | few | TRBD1 | TRBV5-1 | CASKGVGRTGHNEQYF | TGCGCCAGCAAAGGGGTGGGACGGACAGGACACAATGAGCAGTACTTC
TRBJ2-5 | NA | NA | TRBV11-2 | CASSGGSDHYRETQYF | TGTGCCAGCAGCGGGGGCTCGGACCACTACAGAGAGACCCAGTACTTC
TRBJ2-1 | NA | NA | TRBV4-1 | CASSPWSGLYNEQFF | TGCGCCAGCAGCCCTTGGAGCGGCCTATACAATGAGCAGTTCTTC
TRBJ2-7 | few | TRBD2 | TRBV24-1 | CATSDTSALSYEQYF | TGTGCCACCAGTGATACTAGCGCCCTCTCCTACGAGCAGTACTTC
TRBJ1-5 | NA | NA | TRBV20-1 | CSARDQYNDQPQHF | TGCAGTGCTAGAGATCAATACAACGATCAGCCCCAGCATTTT
TRBJ1-2 | NA | TRBD1 | TRBV20-1 | CSAPPSTGIGYGYTF | TGCAGTGCGCCACCCTCGACAGGGATCGGCTATGGCTACACCTTC
TRBJ2-1 | NA | NA | TRBV2 | CARTSQGNEQFF | TGTGCCAGAACCAGCCAAGGGAATGAGCAGTTCTTC
TRBJ2-4 | NA | NA | TRBV20-1 | CSARQPLAKNIRYF | TGCAGTGCTCGACAGCCTCTAGCCAAAAACATTCGGTACTTC
TRBJ2-1 | NA | TRBD2 | TRBV20-1 | CSARDPGLAPRYNEQFF | TGCAGTGCTAGAGATCCCGGACTAGCGCCCCGGTACAATGAGCAGTTCTTC
TRBJ1-5 | NA | NA | TRBV28 | CASSSGMNQPQHF | TGTGCCAGCAGTAGCGGGATGAATCAGCCCCAGCATTTT
TRBJ2-1 | NA | TRBD2 | TRBV7-2 | CASSFIRPLAGRNEQFF | TGTGCCAGCAGCTTCATTCGCCCTTTAGCGGGGCGCAATGAGCAGTTCTTC
TRBJ2-5 | few | TRBD2 | TRBV9 | CASSVDGGRRGETQYF | TGTGCCAGCAGCGTAGATGGCGGGAGGAGGGGAGAGACCCAGTACTTC
TRBJ2-7 | few | TRBD2 | TRBV27 | CASRLAGHYEQYF | TGTGCCAGCAGACTAGCGGGACACTACGAGCAGTACTTC
TRBJ2-7 | NA | NA | TRBV6-2/TRBV6-3 | CASGRDAGYEQYF | TGTGCTAGCGGACGGGACGCAGGATACGAGCAGTACTTC
TRBJ2-7 | NA | NA | TRBV11-2 | CASSPRDYGSSYEQYF | TGTGCCAGCAGCCCGCGCGATTACGGGAGCTCCTACGAGCAGTACTTC
TRBJ1-4 | few | TRBD1 | TRBV29-1 | CSVYRGGELFF | TGCAGCGTTTACAGGGGCGGGGAACTGTTTTTT
TRBJ2-3 | NA | NA | TRBV7-9 | CASSWWVKEADTQYF | TGTGCCAGCAGCTGGTGGGTTAAAGAGGCAGATACGCAGTATTTT
TRBJ1-6 | NA | TRBD1 | TRBV6-6 | CASSDPTGGNSPLHF | TGTGCCAGCAGCGACCCGACAGGGGGTAATTCACCCCTCCACTTT
TRBJ2-5 | few | NA | TRBV3-1 | CASSQGRELETQYF | TGTGCCAGCAGCCAAGGGCGGGAACTAGAGACCCAGTACTTC
TRBJ1-5 | few | NA | TRBV10-3 | CAISESRNQPQHF | TGTGCCATCAGTGAGTCGAGGAATCAGCCCCAGCATTTT
TRBJ1-5 | NA | NA | TRBV6-1 | CASSPLTKGNQPQHF | TGTGCCAGCAGCCCTCTTACGAAGGGGAATCAGCCCCAGCATTTT
TRBJ2-1 | NA | TRBD2 | TRBV27 | CASSLRGRGLAHNEQFF | TGTGCCAGCAGTTTAAGGGGTAGGGGACTAGCCCACAATGAGCAGTTCTTC
TRBJ1-5 | NA | TRBD1 | TRBV6-6 | CASRHPGQGNQPQHF | TGTGCCAGCAGACATCCGGGACAGGGCAATCAGCCCCAGCATTTT
TRBJ1-2 | NA | NA | TRBV29-1 | CSVEVPRPYGYTF | TGCAGCGTTGAAGTTCCCAGGCCCTATGGCTACACCTTC
TRBJ2-7 | NA | TRBD2 | TRBV19 | CASSIRTSASYEQYF | TGTGCCAGTAGTATTCGGACTAGCGCCTCCTACGAGCAGTACTTC
TRBJ2-2 | NA | TRBD2 | TRBV5-1 | CASSLAPAGGNTGELFF | TGCGCCAGCAGCTTGGCCCCAGCGGGGGGGAACACCGGGGAGCTGTTTTTT
TRBJ2-4 | many | NA | TRBV9 | CASSVGTGLAKNIQYF | TGTGCCAGCAGCGTCGGGACTGGTCTAGCCAAAAACATTCAGTACTTC
TRBJ2-5 | NA | TRBD2 | TRBV28 | CASSTITSGRKETQYF | TGTGCCAGCAGTACAATAACTAGCGGGAGAAAAGAGACCCAGTACTTC
TRBJ2-3 | NA | NA | TRBV20-1 | CSARRTDAQYF | TGCAGTGCTAGGCGCACAGATGCGCAGTATTTT
TRBJ2-1 | many | NA | TRBV29-1 | CSGSTYNEQFF | TGCAGCGGGAGCACCTACAATGAGCAGTTCTTC
TRBJ2-7 | few | NA | TRBV24-1 | CATSDQGTQYF | TGTGCCACCAGTGATCAAGGAACCCAGTACTTC
TRBJ1-6 | NA | NA | TRBV24-1 | CATSDLYSRGPDRDSPPHF | TGTGCCACCAGTGATTTATATAGCAGGGGACCCGATCGGGATTCACCCCCCCACTTT